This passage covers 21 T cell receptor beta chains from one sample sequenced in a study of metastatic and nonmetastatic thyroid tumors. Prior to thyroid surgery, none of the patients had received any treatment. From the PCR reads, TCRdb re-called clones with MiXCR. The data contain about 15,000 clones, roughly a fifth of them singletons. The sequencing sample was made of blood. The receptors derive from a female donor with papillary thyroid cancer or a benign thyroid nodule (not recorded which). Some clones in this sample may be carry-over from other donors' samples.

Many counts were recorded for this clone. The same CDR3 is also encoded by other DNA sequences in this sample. The DNA of the CDR3 is TGCGCCAGCAGAGGACGGGGAGACACAGATACGCAGTATTTT. It codes for CASRGRGDTDTQYF. The V call is TRBV10-2, the J call TRBJ2-3; tentatively, D is TRBD2 (5 bases). The V and J ends lost 6 bases and 2 bases respectively, with 12 bases between them. The length of the CDR3 is 14 residues. Germline CDR1 WSHSY, CDR2 SAAADI.

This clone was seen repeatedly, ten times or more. The CDR3 loop reads CSVDPGAIQETQYF. CDR3 sequence (DNA): TGCAGCGTTGATCCGGGGGCGATCCAAGAGACCCAGTACTTC. The rearrangement uses TRBV29-1 and TRBJ2-5; D tentatively reads TRBD1 or TRBD2 (6 bases each). The germline CDR1 and CDR2 sequences are SQVTM and ANQGSEA. Trimming left V 3 bases short and J 1 base short, with 12 bases between. The CDR3 runs 14 residues.

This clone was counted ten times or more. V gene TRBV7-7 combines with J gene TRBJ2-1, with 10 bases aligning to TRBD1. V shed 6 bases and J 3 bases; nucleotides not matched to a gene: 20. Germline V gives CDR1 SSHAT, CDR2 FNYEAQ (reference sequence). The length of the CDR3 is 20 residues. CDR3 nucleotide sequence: TGTGCCAGCAGGGGGAGGGGACAGGGGTGGCTAGCGGAGAGCTACAATGAGCAGTTCTTC. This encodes CASRGRGQGWLAESYNEQFF.

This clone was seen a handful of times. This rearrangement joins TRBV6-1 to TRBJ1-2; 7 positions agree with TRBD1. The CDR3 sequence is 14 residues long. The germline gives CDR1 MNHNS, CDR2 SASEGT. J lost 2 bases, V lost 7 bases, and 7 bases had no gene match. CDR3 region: CASTPGQENYGYTF. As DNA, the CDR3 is TGTGCCAGCACCCCCGGACAGGAGAACTATGGCTACACCTTC.

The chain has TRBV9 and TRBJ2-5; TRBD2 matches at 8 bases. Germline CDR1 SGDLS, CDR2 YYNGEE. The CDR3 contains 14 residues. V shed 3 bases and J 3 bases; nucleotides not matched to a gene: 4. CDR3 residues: CASSEREWEETQYF. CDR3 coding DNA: TGTGCCAGCAGCGAGCGGGAGTGGGAAGAGACCCAGTACTTC.

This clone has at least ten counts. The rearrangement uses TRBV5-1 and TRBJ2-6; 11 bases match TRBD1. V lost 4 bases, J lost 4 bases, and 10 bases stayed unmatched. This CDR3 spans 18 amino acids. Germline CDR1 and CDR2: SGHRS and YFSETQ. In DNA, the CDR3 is TGCGCCAGCAGCATAATAGGACAGGGGGCTGGAGGGGCCAACGTCCTGACTTTC. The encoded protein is CASSIIGQGAGGANVLTF.

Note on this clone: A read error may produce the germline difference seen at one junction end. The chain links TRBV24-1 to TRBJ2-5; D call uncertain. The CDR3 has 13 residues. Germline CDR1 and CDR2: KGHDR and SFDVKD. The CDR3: CATIDVNRETQYF. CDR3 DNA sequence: TGTGCCACCATTGATGTAAATAGAGAGACCCAGTACTTC.

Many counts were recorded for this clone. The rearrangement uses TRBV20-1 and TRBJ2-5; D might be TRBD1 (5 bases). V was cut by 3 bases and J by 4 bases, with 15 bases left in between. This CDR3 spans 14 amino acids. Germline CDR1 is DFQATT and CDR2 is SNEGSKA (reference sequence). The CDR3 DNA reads TGCAGTGCTAGTGGCCAGGGCGGCGGAGAGACCCAGTACTTC. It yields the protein CSASGQGGGETQYF.

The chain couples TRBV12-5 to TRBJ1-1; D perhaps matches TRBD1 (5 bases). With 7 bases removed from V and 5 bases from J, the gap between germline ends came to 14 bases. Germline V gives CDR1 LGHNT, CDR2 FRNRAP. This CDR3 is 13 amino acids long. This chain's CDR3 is CASVRGGWTEAFF. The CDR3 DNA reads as TGTGCTAGTGTCCGGGGCGGGTGGACTGAAGCTTTCTTT.

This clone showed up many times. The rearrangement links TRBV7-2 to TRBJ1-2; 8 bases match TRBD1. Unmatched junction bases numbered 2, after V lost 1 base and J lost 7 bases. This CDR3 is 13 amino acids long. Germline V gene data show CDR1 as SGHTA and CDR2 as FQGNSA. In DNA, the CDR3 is TGTGCCAGCAGCTTAGGGACAGGGCTTGGCTACACCTTC. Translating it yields CASSLGTGLGYTF. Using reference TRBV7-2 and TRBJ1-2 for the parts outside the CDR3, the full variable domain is GAGVSQSPSNKVTEKGKDVELRCDPISGHTALYWYRQSLGQGLEFLIYFQGNSAPDKSGLPSDRFSAERTGGSVSTLTIQRTQQEDSAVYLCASSLGTGLGYTFGSGTRLTVV.

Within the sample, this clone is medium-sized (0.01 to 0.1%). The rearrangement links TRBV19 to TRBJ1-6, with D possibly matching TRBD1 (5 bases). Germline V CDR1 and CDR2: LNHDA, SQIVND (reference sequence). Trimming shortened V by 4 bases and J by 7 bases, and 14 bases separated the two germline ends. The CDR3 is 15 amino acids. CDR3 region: CASSSFRESNSPLHF. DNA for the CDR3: TGTGCCAGTAGTAGCTTCAGGGAAAGCAATTCACCCCTCCACTTT.

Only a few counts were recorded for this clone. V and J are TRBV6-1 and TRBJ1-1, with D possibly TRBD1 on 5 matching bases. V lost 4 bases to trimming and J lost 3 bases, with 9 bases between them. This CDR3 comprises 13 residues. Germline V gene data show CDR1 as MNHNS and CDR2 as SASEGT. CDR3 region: CASSVGGDTEAFF. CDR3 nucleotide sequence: TGTGCCAGCAGTGTGGGGGGGGACACTGAAGCTTTCTTT.

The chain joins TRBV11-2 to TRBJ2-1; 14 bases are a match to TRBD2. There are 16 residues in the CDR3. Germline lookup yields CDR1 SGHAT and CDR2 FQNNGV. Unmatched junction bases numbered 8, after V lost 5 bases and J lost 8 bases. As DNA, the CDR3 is TGTGCCAGCAGCCCCTCGGGACTAGCGGGAGCCTATGAGCAGTTCTTC. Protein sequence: CASSPSGLAGAYEQFF.

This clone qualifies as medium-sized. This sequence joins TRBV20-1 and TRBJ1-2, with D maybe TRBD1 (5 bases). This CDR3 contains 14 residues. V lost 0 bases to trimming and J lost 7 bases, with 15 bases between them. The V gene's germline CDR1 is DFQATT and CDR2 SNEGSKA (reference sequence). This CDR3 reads CSARDLAQVAGYTF. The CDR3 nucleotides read TGCAGTGCTAGAGATCTTGCACAGGTGGCTGGCTACACCTTC.

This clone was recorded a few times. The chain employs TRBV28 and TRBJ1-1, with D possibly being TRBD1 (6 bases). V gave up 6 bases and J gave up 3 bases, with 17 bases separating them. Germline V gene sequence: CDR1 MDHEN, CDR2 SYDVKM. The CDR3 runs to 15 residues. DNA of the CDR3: TGTGCCAGCAGCCCCGTGGGGGGCCGGTACACTGAAGCTTTCTTT. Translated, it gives CASSPVGGRYTEAFF.

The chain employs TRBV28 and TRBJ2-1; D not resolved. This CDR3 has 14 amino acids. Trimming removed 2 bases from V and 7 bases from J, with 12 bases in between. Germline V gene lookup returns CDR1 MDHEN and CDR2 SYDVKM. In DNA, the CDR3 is TGTGCCAGCAGTTTAGAATTGGGTGGGAATGAGCAGTTCTTC. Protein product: CASSLELGGNEQFF. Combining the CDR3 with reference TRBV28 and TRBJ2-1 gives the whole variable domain DVKVTQSSRYLVKRTGEKVFLECVQDMDHENMFWYRQDPGLGLRLIYFSYDVKMKEKGDIPEGYSVSREKKERFSLILESASTNQTSMYLCASSLELGGNEQFFGPGTRLTVL.

CDR3 protein: CASSLIGGYNEPYEQYF. CDR3 nucleotide sequence: TGTGCCAGCAGCTTAATCGGCGGCTATAACGAACCCTACGAGCAGTACTTC. The chain is built from TRBV7-8 and TRBJ2-7; D gene unclear. Germline V gene data show CDR1 as SGHVS and CDR2 as FQNEAQ. The CDR3 covers 17 residues. Deletions cut 2 bases from V and 2 bases from J, with 19 bases between. The variable domain in full, with the rest retrieved from reference TRBV7-8 and TRBJ2-7, is GAGVSQSPRYKVAKRGQDVALRCDPISGHVSLFWYQQALGQGPEFLTYFQNEAQLDKSGLPSDRFFAERPEGSVSTLKIQRTQQEDSAVYLCASSLIGGYNEPYEQYFGPGTRLTVT.

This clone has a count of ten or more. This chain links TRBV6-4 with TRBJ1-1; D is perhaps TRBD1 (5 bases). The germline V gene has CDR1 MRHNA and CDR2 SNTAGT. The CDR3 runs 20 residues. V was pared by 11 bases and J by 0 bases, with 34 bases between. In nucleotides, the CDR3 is TGTGCCCCACCTGCCGGGTCATGTCACTGCGGGGGTGATATGAACACTGAAGCTTTCTTT. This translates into CAPPAGSCHCGGDMNTEAFF.

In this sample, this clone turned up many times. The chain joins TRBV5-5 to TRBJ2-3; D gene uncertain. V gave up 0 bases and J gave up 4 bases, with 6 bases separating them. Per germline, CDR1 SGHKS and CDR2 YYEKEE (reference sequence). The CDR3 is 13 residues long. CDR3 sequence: CASSLAEADTQYF. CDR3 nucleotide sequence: TGTGCCAGCAGCTTGGCCGAAGCAGATACGCAGTATTTT.

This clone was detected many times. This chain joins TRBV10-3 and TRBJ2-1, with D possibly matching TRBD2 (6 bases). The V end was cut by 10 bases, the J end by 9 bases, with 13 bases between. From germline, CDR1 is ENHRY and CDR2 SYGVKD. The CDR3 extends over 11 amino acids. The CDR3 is CATAGEVEQFF. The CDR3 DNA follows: TGTGCCACCGCCGGGGAGGTTGAGCAGTTCTTC.

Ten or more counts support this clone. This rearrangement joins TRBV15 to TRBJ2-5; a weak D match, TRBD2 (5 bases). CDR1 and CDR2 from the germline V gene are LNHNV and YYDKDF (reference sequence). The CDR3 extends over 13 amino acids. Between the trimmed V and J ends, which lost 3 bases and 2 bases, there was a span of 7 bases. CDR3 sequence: CATSSRTQETQYF. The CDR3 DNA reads TGTGCCACCAGCAGTAGGACTCAAGAGACCCAGTACTTC. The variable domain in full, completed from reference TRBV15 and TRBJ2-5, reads DAMVIQNPRYQVTQFGKPVTLSCSQTLNHNVMYWYQQKSSQAPKLLFHYYDKDFNNEADTPDNFQSRRPNTSFCFLDIRSPGLGDTAMYLCATSSRTQETQYFGPGTRLLVL.